This T cell receptor (beta chain) was identified in a study of human T cells and chemical hapten exposure. Whole-study findings and limits: Having alopecia, the donors may differ immunologically from healthy people.

V gave up 3 bases and J gave up 5 bases; unmatched junction bases: 6. CDR3 length: 14 amino acids. In its sample, this clonotype was seen many times. Its matching antigen is unknown. Time point denoted: patch test 3, about 24 weeks after DPC sensitization. Treatment meaning: therapeutic diphenylcyclopropenone sensitization with weekly scalp DPC. Per the study methods: With a range of roughly 20,000 to 750,000, the median per sample was roughly 97,000 TCRs. TCRdb ran MiXCR on the RACE reads and lists one entry per CDR3 protein. TCRdb assigned the V and J calls; the authors' analysis was not used. The sample lists 150,000 to 200,000 distinct CDR3 sequences, 25% to 35% occurring once.

The sequenced sample was whole blood, obtained in connection with sensitization to the hapten diphenylcyclopropenone (DPC). This chain uses TRBV12-3 or TRBV12-4 with TRBJ1-1; 7 nucleotides match TRBD1. The TCR sequence derives from a woman aged 18 to 35 with alopecia areata. Some clones in this sample may be carry-over from other donors' samples. CDR3: CASSFEGASTEAFF. CDR3 DNA sequence: TGTGCCAGCAGTTTTGAGGGGGCGAGTACTGAAGCTTTCTTT.